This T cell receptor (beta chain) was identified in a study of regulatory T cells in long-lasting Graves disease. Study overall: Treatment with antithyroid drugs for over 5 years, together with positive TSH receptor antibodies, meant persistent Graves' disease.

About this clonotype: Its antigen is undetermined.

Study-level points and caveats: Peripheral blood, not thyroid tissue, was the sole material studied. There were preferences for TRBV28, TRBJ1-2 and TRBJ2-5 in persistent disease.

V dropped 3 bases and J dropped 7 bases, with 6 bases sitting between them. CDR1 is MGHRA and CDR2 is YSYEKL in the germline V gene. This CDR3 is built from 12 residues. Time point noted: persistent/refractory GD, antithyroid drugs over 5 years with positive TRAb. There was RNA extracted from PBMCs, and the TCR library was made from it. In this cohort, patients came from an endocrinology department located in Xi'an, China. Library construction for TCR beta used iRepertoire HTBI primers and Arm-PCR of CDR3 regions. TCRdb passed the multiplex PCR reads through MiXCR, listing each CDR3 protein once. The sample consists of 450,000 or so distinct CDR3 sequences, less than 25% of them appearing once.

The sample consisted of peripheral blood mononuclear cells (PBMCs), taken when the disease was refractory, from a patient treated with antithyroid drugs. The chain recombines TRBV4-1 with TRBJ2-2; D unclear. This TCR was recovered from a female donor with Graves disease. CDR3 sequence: CASSHVRGELFF. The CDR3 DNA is TGCGCCAGCAGCCATGTCCGCGGGGAGCTGTTTTTT.